Described below is a single T cell receptor beta chain sequence and its context. These data originate in a study of T cells expressing NK-cell markers. About the research overall: Out of eight donors sequenced, seven tested HCMV-seropositive and the remaining one seronegative.

TCRdb reprocessed the 5' RACE reads and keeps a single row for each CDR3 protein, giving no DNA. The listing contains roughly 420,000 distinct CDR3 sequences. The germline gives CDR1 GTSNPN, CDR2 SVGIG (reference sequence). This CDR3 has 12 residues. The clonotype comes from a woman between 18 and 75 years old in good health. Sample: blood T cells: a sorted CD56 or NKG2C T cell subset, CD4+ or CD8+ T cells, or bulk PBMC T cells (not recorded which). The gene calls are TRBV30 and TRBJ1-1; absent DNA, TCRdb's TRBD1 call cannot be checked. This CDR3 is CAWDSMNTEAFF.